This T cell receptor beta chain was profiled in a study of CD8 T cells in Susac syndrome. The study, taken as a whole, reports: Susac-specific public clones were found in total CD8+ and CD8+ TEMRA repertoires, numbering roughly 15 and five, respectively. Among people with Susac, CD8+ clonal expansion was greatest in TEMRA cells and active patients.

Fulfillment of recently defined diagnostic criteria for definite or probable disease was shown by the patients with Susac syndrome. TEMRA cells were FACS-enriched, with CD8+ and CD4+ T cells isolated negatively. The RNA, about 0.45 to 1 ug, was put through reverse transcription using random hexamers. Each CDR3 protein gets one entry after TCRdb re-called the immunoSEQ multiplex PCR reads with MiXCR. The data hold some 110,000 distinct CDR3 sequences, with over 90% observed a single time. CDR3 size: 11 residues. Trimming cost V 8 bases and J 12 bases; bases outside gene matches: 10. Germline lookup yields CDR1 MNHEY and CDR2 SVGEGT. A note on this clonotype: Antigen: not known.

Source material: CD8+ T cells from PBMCs. The chain links TRBV6-2 or TRBV6-3 to TRBJ2-7; 7 nucleotides line up with TRBD1. This sequence was found in a human donor with Susac syndrome. DNA for the CDR3: TGTGCCAGCGGAATATGGGACAGTTCGTACTTC. This encodes CASGIWDSSYF.